This is a list of T cell receptor beta chains from one sample in a study of blood T cell repertoires in COVID-19. Sequencing was performed with immunoSEQ multiplex PCR; in TCRdb, only in-frame clones are kept and a portion is missing. The sample contains some 490,000 clones, 70% to 90% of which appear only once. Sequencing was done on a sample of peripheral blood. These TCRs come from a human donor in a cohort sampled during active COVID-19. Each CDR3 is given with its conserved first and last residue. A D gene is named only where the DNA matches it firmly. The size entry is marked missing in some rows and otherwise reads once, few, many or a size class.

j_call	d_call	v_call	clone_size	cdr3_aa	cdr3_nt
TRBJ1-1	NA	TRBV30	NA	CAWARTGETEAFF	TGTGCCTGGGCACGAACGGGGGAAACTGAAGCTTTCTTT
TRBJ2-6	TRBD1	TRBV7-2	NA	CASSTSGTGASGANVLTF	TGTGCCAGCAGCACTAGTGGGACAGGGGCCTCTGGGGCCAACGTCCTGACTTTC
TRBJ1-1	TRBD1	TRBV7-9	NA	CASSYRDRLNTEAFF	TGTGCCAGCAGCTACCGGGACAGGCTGAACACTGAAGCTTTCTTT
TRBJ2-5	NA	TRBV11-2	NA	CASSIRTTIQETQYF	TGTGCCAGCAGCATAAGGACTACCATCCAAGAGACCCAGTACTTC
TRBJ1-1	TRBD1	TRBV7-8	NA	CASSYDRGGTEAFF	TGTGCCAGCAGCTACGACAGGGGTGGCACTGAAGCTTTCTTT
TRBJ2-2	NA	TRBV3-1/TRBV3-2	NA	CASSQDLGRPGELFF	TGTGCCAGCAGCCAAGATCTGGGCAGACCCGGGGAGCTGTTTTTT
TRBJ2-1	TRBD2	TRBV18	NA	CASSFFLSGTSGRVINEQFF	TGTGCCAGCTCCTTTTTCCTTTCCGGGACTAGCGGGAGAGTAATAAATGAGCAGTTCTTC
TRBJ2-7	TRBD1	TRBV4-3	NA	CASSQESDRAEQYF	TGCGCCAGCAGCCAAGAGTCGGACAGGGCCGAGCAGTACTTC
TRBJ1-3	NA	TRBV29-1	NA	CSVAITSSGNTIYF	TGCAGCGTCGCCATTACTAGCTCTGGAAACACCATATATTTT
TRBJ2-7	NA	TRBV5-8	once	CASSRGSSRQYF	TGTGCCAGCAGCCGCGGCTCCTCGAGGCAGTACTTC
TRBJ2-2	NA	TRBV6-5	NA	CASSYGGSGELFF	TGTGCCAGCAGTTACGGCGGATCGGGGGAGCTGTTTTTT
TRBJ1-2	NA	TRBV7-9	NA	CASSIDNSYGYTF	TGTGCCAGCAGCATTGACAATTCCTATGGCTACACCTTC